The 8 T cell receptor beta chains presented below share a single source sample, sequenced in a study of cytomegalovirus exposure and HLA in healthy donors. Primers: 60 Vbeta forward and 13 Jbeta reverse. Libraries were prepared by immunoSEQ multiplex PCR; TCRdb keeps only in-frame clonotypes and omits some of them. The sample consists of some 180,000 clones, over 70% of them appearing once. Sequenced sample: PBMCs. The receptor set was obtained from a male donor in good health and CMV-seronegative.

V and J are TRBV7-9 and TRBJ1-1; no firm D call. Trimming cost V 8 bases and J 4 bases, with 14 bases left between them. CDR1 is SEHNR, CDR2 FQNEAQ, per germline (reference sequence). The CDR3 has 13 amino acids. The CDR3 DNA is TGTGCCAGCGCGGGTCCGATGAGCACTGAAGCTTTCTTT. As protein: CASAGPMSTEAFF.

The chain recombines TRBV4-1 with TRBJ2-3; the match to TRBD2 covers 11 bases. CDR1 and CDR2 from the germline V gene are MGHRA and YSYEKL. The V gene end was trimmed by 5 bases and the J gene end by 12 bases; junction bases not matched to a gene: 4. CDR3 length: 12 amino acids. Here the CDR3 DNA reads TGCGCCAGCAGCAGTAGCGGGGGGGGCCAGTATTTT. Encoded protein: CASSSSGGGQYF.

This chain uses TRBV7-9 with TRBJ2-2; the D is unclear. Germline V CDR1 and CDR2: SEHNR, FQNEAQ (reference sequence). Trimming took 3 bases from V and 7 from J, leaving 6 bases between them. The CDR3 totals 12 residues. Here the CDR3 reads CASSLYGGELFF. In DNA form, the CDR3 reads TGTGCCAGCAGCTTGTACGGCGGGGAGCTGTTTTTT.

The V and J genes are TRBV6-5 and TRBJ2-1; D possibly corresponds to TRBD2 (5 bases). Trimming pared 6 bases from V and 8 bases from J, leaving 17 bases between. The length of the CDR3 is 14 residues. Germline lookup yields CDR1 MNHEY and CDR2 SVGAGI. The chain's CDR3 is CASRVTSGGYEQFF. In DNA form, the CDR3 reads TGTGCCAGCAGGGTCACTAGTGGTGGTTATGAGCAGTTCTTC.

The chain combines TRBV5-1 with TRBJ2-3; TRBD1 matches 8 bases. Germline-derived CDR1 and CDR2 are SGHRS and YFSETQ. V trimming: 1 base; J trimming: 0 bases; junction bases outside the gene matches: 4. This CDR3 contains 16 residues. CDR3 sequence reads: CASSLTRDRSTDTQYF. Written as DNA, the CDR3 is TGCGCCAGCAGCTTGACGCGGGACAGGAGCACAGATACGCAGTATTTT.

This clone has a handful of counts. Here the CDR3 reads CASSESLGDFYEQYF. CDR3 nucleotide sequence: TGCGCCAGCAGTGAGTCGTTAGGAGACTTCTACGAGCAGTACTTC. The chain links TRBV10-1 to TRBJ2-7; the D is unclear. CDR3 size: 15 residues. Looked up from germline, CDR1 is WNHNN and CDR2 is SYGVQD (reference sequence). V was shortened by 0 bases and J by 3 bases, with 12 bases between the two germline ends.

This chain links TRBV6-4 with TRBJ2-1; 11 nucleotides agree with TRBD2. Losses at the gene ends were 4 bases for V and 6 bases for J; bases not matched to a gene: 5. Germline V gene sequence: CDR1 MRHNA, CDR2 SNTAGT. This CDR3 contains 15 residues. The chain's CDR3 is CASSVGTSGFNEQFF. The CDR3, as DNA: TGTGCCAGCAGTGTAGGGACTAGCGGCTTCAATGAGCAGTTCTTC.

The chain employs TRBV29-1 and TRBJ1-1; TRBD1 is a possible D gene (6 bases). The V gene lost 4 bases and the J gene lost 1 base, with 16 bases spanning the gap. This CDR3 has 15 residues. CDR1 is SQVTM and CDR2 is ANQGSEA in the germline V gene. CDR3 sequence: CSVARGGVRNTEAFF. The CDR3 coding sequence is TGCAGCGTTGCCAGGGGAGGGGTGAGGAACACTGAAGCTTTCTTT.